This is a list of T cell receptor beta chains from one sample in a study of cytomegalovirus exposure and HLA in healthy donors. Data came from immunoSEQ multiplex PCR; TCRdb stores just in-frame clones and leaves some out. The table has approximately 180,000 clones, more than 85% seen once; the top ten hold 1.5% to 2%. What was sequenced was PBMCs. These receptor sequences come from a woman aged 18-29 years in good health and CMV-seronegative. The CDR3 runs from the conserved cysteine through the conserved F or W. A D gene is named only where the DNA matches it firmly. A clone size is listed for some rows: how often the clone was seen (once, few, many), or a class if it is expanded.

J gene	clone size	D gene	V gene	CDR3 protein	CDR3 DNA
TRBJ2-7	once	.	TRBV13	CASSTARSSYEQYF	TGTGCCAGCAGCACCGCGAGAAGCTCCTACGAGCAGTACTTC
TRBJ1-2	.	.	TRBV5-6	CASSSETGWDNYGYTF	TGTGCCAGCAGCTCGGAAACAGGGTGGGATAACTATGGCTACACCTTC
TRBJ2-7	.	.	TRBV30	CAWSVLAGSYEQYF	TGTGCCTGGAGTGTACTGGCAGGGTCCTACGAGCAGTACTTC
TRBJ2-1	.	TRBD1	TRBV5-4	CASSFRDRVNEQFF	TGTGCCAGCAGCTTCCGGGACAGGGTCAATGAGCAGTTCTTC
TRBJ2-1	.	TRBD2	TRBV6-6	CASSPTSGRAGEQFF	TGTGCCAGCAGCCCGACTAGCGGGAGGGCTGGTGAGCAGTTCTTC
TRBJ2-7	.	TRBD2	TRBV30	CAWAHGGSSYEQYF	TGTGCCTGGGCCCACGGGGGGAGCTCCTACGAGCAGTACTTC
TRBJ1-2	.	TRBD1	TRBV7-9	CASSPTLGGNGYTF	TGTGCCAGCAGCCCCACCTTAGGGGGCAATGGCTACACCTTC
TRBJ1-2	.	.	TRBV9	CASSVDRNYGYTF	TGTGCCAGCAGCGTCGACAGGAACTATGGCTACACCTTC
TRBJ1-1	.	.	TRBV4-2	CASSQETRGNTEAFF	TGTGCCAGCAGCCAAGAGACAAGGGGGAACACTGAAGCTTTCTTT
TRBJ2-5	.	TRBD1	TRBV5-8	CASSLGGLLGSYQETQYF	TGTGCCAGCAGCCTAGGGGGCCTACTCGGCTCGTACCAAGAGACCCAGTACTTC
TRBJ1-4	.	.	TRBV5-1	CASSLQMGLTNEKLFF	TGCGCCAGCAGCCTCCAAATGGGACTGACAAATGAAAAACTGTTTTTT
TRBJ2-3	.	TRBD2	TRBV15	CATSAVGGRVTQYF	TGTGCCACCAGCGCTGTGGGCGGGAGAGTTACGCAGTATTTT
TRBJ1-2	.	.	TRBV19	CASSITGGYGYTF	TGTGCCAGTAGTATAACGGGGGGCTATGGCTACACCTTC
TRBJ1-5	.	TRBD1	TRBV19	CASSIFGTGGRGSNQPQHF	TGTGCCAGTAGTATCTTTGGGACAGGGGGCCGGGGGAGCAATCAGCCCCAGCATTTT
TRBJ2-5	.	TRBD1	TRBV9	CASSVVGGFGEETQYF	TGTGCCAGCAGCGTAGTAGGGGGCTTTGGAGAAGAGACCCAGTACTTC
TRBJ2-5	few	TRBD1	TRBV11-2	CASSPEGAGQTQYF	TGTGCCAGCAGCCCTGAGGGGGCCGGGCAGACCCAGTACTTC
TRBJ2-7	.	.	TRBV6-4	CASSPDRTSYEQYF	TGTGCCAGCAGTCCCGACAGGACCTCCTACGAGCAGTACTTC
TRBJ1-1	.	.	TRBV6-6	CASSYSKGGTEAFF	TGTGCCAGCAGTTACTCGAAGGGAGGCACTGAAGCTTTCTTT
TRBJ1-1	.	.	TRBV2	CASSEAYGPGTEAFF	TGTGCCAGCAGTGAAGCGTACGGCCCAGGGACTGAAGCTTTCTTT
TRBJ1-4	once	TRBD1	TRBV7-9	CASSLGTTGQGEKEKLFF	TGTGCCAGCAGCTTAGGAACAACGGGACAGGGGGAAAAAGAAAAACTGTTTTTT
TRBJ1-1	.	TRBD1	TRBV6-1	CASGGQLNTEAFF	TGTGCCAGCGGGGGACAGTTGAACACTGAAGCTTTCTTT
TRBJ1-2	.	.	TRBV18	CASSPDPGSNYGYTF	TGTGCCAGCTCACCTGACCCGGGATCTAACTATGGCTACACCTTC
TRBJ2-2	.	.	TRBV11-3	CARKQVAGDTGELFF	TGTGCCAGGAAGCAGGTAGCAGGGGACACCGGGGAGCTGTTTTTT
TRBJ1-2	.	.	TRBV20-1	CSARATGGYTF	TGCAGTGCTAGAGCGACGGGTGGCTACACCTTC
TRBJ2-7	.	.	TRBV6-5	CASSYVGGGGDEQYF	TGTGCCAGCAGTTACGTGGGAGGCGGTGGAGACGAGCAGTACTTC
TRBJ2-5	.	TRBD2	TRBV5-6	CASSWRGLAGEETQYF	TGTGCCAGCAGCTGGAGGGGACTAGCGGGAGAAGAGACCCAGTACTTC
TRBJ2-1	.	TRBD2	TRBV27	CASSFASGSYNEQFF	TGTGCCAGCAGTTTCGCTAGCGGGAGCTACAATGAGCAGTTCTTC
TRBJ2-2	.	.	TRBV9	CASSAGTSNTGELFF	TGTGCCAGCAGCGCCGGGACTTCGAACACCGGGGAGCTGTTTTTT
TRBJ2-3	.	.	TRBV4-3	CASSQYSGTSTDTQYF	TGCGCCAGCAGCCAATATAGCGGAACTAGCACAGATACGCAGTATTTT
TRBJ1-4	.	.	TRBV5-1	CASSLLQGTNEKLFF	TGCGCCAGCAGCCTCCTTCAGGGAACTAATGAAAAACTGTTTTTT
TRBJ1-5	.	TRBD1	TRBV19	CASRTGGHQPQHF	TGTGCCAGCAGAACAGGGGGCCATCAGCCCCAGCATTTT
TRBJ2-5	.	.	TRBV4-3	CASSQVGAQGVTQETQYF	TGCGCCAGCAGCCAAGTCGGTGCACAGGGTGTGACCCAAGAGACCCAGTACTTC
TRBJ2-7	.	.	TRBV19	CASSIASDSYEQYF	TGTGCCAGTAGTATAGCCTCGGACAGCTACGAGCAGTACTTC
TRBJ2-7	.	TRBD1	TRBV19	CASSQGAGYEQYF	TGTGCCAGTAGTCAGGGGGCTGGCTACGAGCAGTACTTC
TRBJ2-7	once	.	TRBV2	CASTTGFYEQYF	TGTGCCAGCACTACGGGATTCTACGAGCAGTACTTC
TRBJ1-5	.	TRBD1	TRBV6-1	CASRPTGNSNQPQHF	TGTGCCAGCAGACCGACAGGGAATAGCAATCAGCCCCAGCATTTT
TRBJ2-5	.	.	TRBV2	CASTRGETQYF	TGTGCCAGCACCAGGGGAGAGACCCAGTACTTC
TRBJ1-6	.	.	TRBV10-3	CAISRGLFNSPLHF	TGTGCCATCAGCCGGGGACTGTTTAATTCACCCCTCCACTTT
TRBJ2-1	once	.	TRBV1	CTSSRGTRQFF	TGCACCAGCAGCCGGGGGACTCGGCAGTTCTTC
TRBJ1-2	.	.	TRBV5-6	CASSLVGFGYGYTF	TGTGCCAGCAGCTTGGTGGGCTTTGGCTATGGCTACACCTTC
TRBJ2-3	.	TRBD2	TRBV29-1	CSVPPLAGLAGGSTDTQYF	TGCAGCGTTCCTCCACTGGCCGGACTAGCGGGGGGGAGCACAGATACGCAGTATTTT
TRBJ1-2	.	.	TRBV10-3	CAISETAGQRIPYTF	TGTGCCATCAGTGAGACCGCTGGACAGCGGATCCCCTACACCTTC
TRBJ2-7	.	.	TRBV5-4	CASSFSGLPYEQYF	TGTGCCAGCAGCTTTTCGGGACTCCCCTACGAGCAGTACTTC
TRBJ2-6	.	TRBD2	TRBV6-1	CASSGGTSGTGANVLTF	TGTGCCAGCAGTGGGGGGACTAGTGGTACTGGGGCCAACGTCCTGACTTTC
TRBJ1-3	.	TRBD1	TRBV2	CASSLRGSGNTIYF	TGTGCCAGCAGTCTCAGGGGGTCTGGAAACACCATATATTTT
TRBJ2-5	.	TRBD2	TRBV6-6	CASSYSGGPQETQYF	TGTGCCAGCAGTTACAGCGGGGGCCCCCAAGAGACCCAGTACTTC
TRBJ1-2	.	.	TRBV28	CASSLRGSDYGYTF	TGTGCCAGCAGTTTAAGGGGCTCGGACTATGGCTACACCTTC
TRBJ1-5	.	TRBD1	TRBV27	CASRDRALNQPQHF	TGTGCCAGCAGGGACAGGGCCCTTAATCAGCCCCAGCATTTT
TRBJ1-6	.	.	TRBV7-2	CASIYWGGLGNSPLHF	TGTGCCAGCATCTATTGGGGGGGACTGGGGAATTCACCCCTCCACTTT
TRBJ1-1	few	.	TRBV5-1	CASSLFARKPEAFF	TGCGCCAGCAGCTTGTTCGCCAGGAAGCCAGAAGCTTTCTTT